These 12 T cell receptor beta chains originate from one sample sequenced in a study of monozygotic twins with inflammatory bowel disease. TCRdb re-called the 5' RACE reads and gives one entry per CDR3 protein, without DNA. This sample's table has over 200,000 distinct CDR3 sequences. Sequenced: blood. These receptor sequences come from a human donor with ulcerative colitis or Crohn's disease, or a healthy co-twin of an affected twin (not recorded which).

The CDR3 loop reads CASTEQGAQYF. The chain combines TRBV6-2 or TRBV6-3 with TRBJ2-3; TCRdb proposes TRBD1, but this gene call is untestable without DNA. The CDR3 runs to 11 residues. Germline assignment: CDR1 MNHEY and CDR2 SVGEGT.

The chain carries TRBV7-2 and TRBJ1-4; TCRdb's assignment of TRBD1 cannot be checked, as there is no DNA. Per the germline V gene, CDR1 is SGHTA and CDR2 is FQGNSA. This CDR3 has 15 residues. The CDR3: CASSLDSRGSEKLFF.

The chain employs TRBV11-2 and TRBJ2-5. The CDR3 has 13 residues. The germline gives CDR1 SGHAT, CDR2 FQNNGV. CDR3 sequence: CASSLGRIETQYF.

The J gene is TRBJ1-5, the V gene TRBV12-3 or TRBV12-4; without DNA, the TCRdb call of TRBD1 cannot be checked. There are 12 residues in the CDR3. CDR3 amino acids: CASSPGDQPQHF.

The rearrangement uses TRBV6-2 or TRBV6-3 and TRBJ2-1; TCRdb's D call, TRBD2, is unchecked because there is no DNA. The CDR3 consists of 16 residues. The germline CDR1 and CDR2 sequences are MNHEY and SVGEGT. The CDR3 region is CASRPTGTSGRNEQFF.

CDR3: CASSSLDRAVGELFF. The V call is TRBV6-5, the J call TRBJ2-2; TCRdb proposes TRBD1, but this gene call is untestable without DNA. The CDR3 runs to 15 residues. CDR1 MNHEY and CDR2 SVGAGI come from the germline V gene.

J is TRBJ1-5 and V is TRBV2; the D gene TCRdb calls, TRBD1, cannot be checked with no DNA. The CDR3 runs to 16 residues. The germline gives CDR1 SNHLY, CDR2 FYNNEI. This CDR3 reads CASSDRGWDSNQPQHF.

The rearrangement links TRBV2 to TRBJ2-5; TCRdb gives TRBD1 as the D gene, but with no DNA this cannot be confirmed. Germline V gives CDR1 SNHLY, CDR2 FYNNEI. This CDR3 comprises 15 residues. CDR3 residues: CASTPGTSEGETQYF.

The rearrangement joins TRBV7-9 to TRBJ2-1; TCRdb's assignment of TRBD1 cannot be checked, as there is no DNA. The germline V gene encodes CDR1 SEHNR and CDR2 FQNEAQ (reference sequence). The CDR3 spans 15 residues. CDR3 in amino acids: CASSPRGTSYNEQFF. Combining the CDR3 with reference TRBV7-9 and TRBJ2-1 gives the whole variable domain DTGVSQNPRHKITKRGQNVTFRCDPISEHNRLYWYRQTLGQGPEFLTYFQNEAQLEKSRLLSDRFSAERPKGSFSTLEIQRTEQGDSAMYLCASSPRGTSYNEQFFGPGTRLTVL.

The chain joins TRBV14 to TRBJ1-6; TCRdb's D call, TRBD1, is unchecked because there is no DNA. The CDR3 consists of 15 residues. Germline CDR1 SGHDN, CDR2 FVKESK. The CDR3 region is CASSVTGWYNSPLHF.

This chain connects TRBV11-2 to TRBJ2-5; TCRdb's D call of TRBD1 is untestable without DNA. This CDR3 region has 15 residues. In germline, CDR1 is SGHAT, CDR2 FQNNGV. CDR3 amino acids: CASSLQGRYQETQYF.

The chain couples TRBV20-1 to TRBJ1-1; TCRdb designates TRBD1, a call that cannot be tested without DNA. The germline V gene has CDR1 DFQATT and CDR2 SNEGSKA (reference sequence). The CDR3 consists of 13 residues. The CDR3 loop reads CSARGGPRSEAFF.